The sequence of this TCR beta chain was determined in a study of graft-versus-host responses after intestinal transplantation. V gave up 0 bases and J gave up 0 bases, with 11 bases separating them. Germline CDR1 and CDR2: SGHRS and YFSETQ. The CDR3 runs 16 residues. TCRdb's copy holds only in-frame clones and misses some; the assay was immunoSEQ multiplex PCR. The sample contains just under 85,000 clones, approximately 90% of which appear only once. This clone appeared a single time. Its cognate antigen is unknown. The source is a human donor who was the organ donor for an intestinal transplant. Specimen: unstimulated CD8+ T cells sorted from spleen or lymph node cells, collected before transplant. The chain uses TRBV5-1 and TRBJ2-3; D gene unclear. This chain's CDR3 is CASSLEVAESTDTQYF. Written as DNA, the CDR3 is TGCGCCAGCAGCTTGGAGGTAGCAGAAAGCACAGATACGCAGTATTTT.